This T cell receptor (beta chain) is drawn from a study of regulatory T cells in long-lasting Graves disease. Study-level points and caveats: Newly diagnosed patients shared 966 public clonotypes; persistent patients shared about 2,500.

This clonotype occurred a few times. Antigen: not known. CDR3 size: 15 residues. CDR1 is KGHDR and CDR2 is SFDVKD in the germline V gene. With V trimmed by 10 bases and J by 0 bases, 7 bases remained unmatched. This sample's time point: newly diagnosed GD, antithyroid drugs for less than 3 months. Isolated PBMC RNA provided the starting material for the TCR library. Libraries of TCR beta came from iRepertoire HTBI primers plus Arm-PCR of CDR3 regions. TCRdb recomputed calls from the multiplex PCR reads with MiXCR, one row per CDR3 protein. Found here are about 440,000 distinct CDR3 sequences, 16% of them singletons; the top ten hold about 25%. This same sample was also part of a study on T cells in Graves' hyperthyroidism and ophthalmopathy. As reported in that work: The diagnoses drew upon clinical symptoms, serum thyroxine and TRAb, thyroid ultrasound and orbital computed tomography. The HTBI set primed first-round TCR CDR3 RT-PCR. The blood repertoire included most of the expanded thyroid clonotypes above 0.001.

V and J are TRBV24-1 and TRBJ2-1; 8 bases agree with TRBD1. This receptor was taken from a woman between 18 and 29 years old with Graves disease. Sample: peripheral blood mononuclear cells (PBMCs), taken at new diagnosis, from a patient treated with antithyroid drugs. CDR3 coding DNA: TGTGCCACAACCGGGACAGGAAGCTCCTACAATGAGCAGTTCTTC. This gives the protein CATTGTGSSYNEQFF.